A selection of T cell receptor beta chains follows, all from one sample in a study of blood T cell repertoires in COVID-19. Some clones are missing from TCRdb's copy, which holds only in-frame ones; the method was immunoSEQ multiplex PCR. The sample lists approximately 360,000 clones, 70% to 90% seen once, with approximately 0.96% in the top ten. The sample comprised PBMCs or T cells enriched from blood (not recorded which). Receptors were obtained from a woman in her twenties or thirties with acute COVID-19. CDR3s include the opening cysteine and the closing phenylalanine or tryptophan.

V gene: TRBV9; J gene: TRBJ2-3; CDR3 protein: CASSPSGYSTDTQYF
V gene: TRBV3-1/TRBV3-2; J gene: TRBJ2-5; CDR3 protein: CASSQALSKGGETQYF
V gene: TRBV15; J gene: TRBJ2-2; CDR3 protein: CATSRAGVHTGELFF
V gene: TRBV9; J gene: TRBJ1-2; CDR3 protein: CASSVASRQGPYGYTF
V gene: TRBV28; J gene: TRBJ1-1; CDR3 protein: CASRSSGNTEAFF
V gene: TRBV7-6; J gene: TRBJ2-1; CDR3 protein: CASSSRGGRSGYNEQFF
V gene: TRBV19; J gene: TRBJ2-2; CDR3 protein: CASSITGHNTGELFF
V gene: TRBV10-3; J gene: TRBJ1-1; CDR3 protein: CAIRQGDNTEAFF
V gene: TRBV27; J gene: TRBJ2-7; CDR3 protein: CASSSRGTYEQYF
V gene: TRBV10-2; J gene: TRBJ2-4; CDR3 protein: CASSQRLAGDIAKNIQYF
V gene: TRBV5-1; J gene: TRBJ2-2; CDR3 protein: CASSLLGGNTGELFF
V gene: TRBV28; J gene: TRBJ1-1; CDR3 protein: CASGRQGMGGTEAFF
V gene: TRBV19; J gene: TRBJ2-1; CDR3 protein: CASSVRQGFEQFF
V gene: TRBV20-1; J gene: TRBJ2-1; CDR3 protein: CSASLAVSYNEQFF
V gene: TRBV29-1; J gene: TRBJ1-1; CDR3 protein: CSVERTGRAFF
V gene: TRBV27; J gene: TRBJ1-2; CDR3 protein: CASSLSRGVGGYTF
V gene: TRBV13; J gene: TRBJ2-2; CDR3 protein: CASSLEGQARPGELFF
V gene: TRBV11-2; J gene: TRBJ1-2; CDR3 protein: CASSLRVGAGSYTF
V gene: TRBV18; J gene: TRBJ1-5; CDR3 protein: CASSPSLPGQGEPQHF
V gene: TRBV7-6; J gene: TRBJ2-1; CDR3 protein: CASSLGTGEHEQFF